A single TCR beta chain is shown here with its context. Other DNA sequences in this specimen translate into the identical CDR3. The CDR3 totals 15 residues. Unmatched junction bases numbered 3, after V lost 0 bases and J lost 4 bases. Germline CDR1 SGDLS, CDR2 YYNGEE. The PCR employed 60 Vbeta primers together with 13 Jbeta primers. Sequenced by immunoSEQ multiplex PCR; TCRdb stores in-frame clones only, minus some. The repertoire has over 150,000 clones, around 80% of them found once; the top ten carry roughly 5.9%. This entry is derived from a study of cytomegalovirus exposure and HLA in healthy donors.

This chain connects TRBV9 to TRBJ2-5; TRBD2 aligns across 10 bases. Source material: PBMCs. The receptor's source is a woman between 40 and 55 years old in good health and CMV-seropositive. CDR3 DNA: TGTGCCAGCAGCGTAGCAGCGGGAGGGCGAGAGACCCAGTACTTC. Its translation is CASSVAAGGRETQYF.